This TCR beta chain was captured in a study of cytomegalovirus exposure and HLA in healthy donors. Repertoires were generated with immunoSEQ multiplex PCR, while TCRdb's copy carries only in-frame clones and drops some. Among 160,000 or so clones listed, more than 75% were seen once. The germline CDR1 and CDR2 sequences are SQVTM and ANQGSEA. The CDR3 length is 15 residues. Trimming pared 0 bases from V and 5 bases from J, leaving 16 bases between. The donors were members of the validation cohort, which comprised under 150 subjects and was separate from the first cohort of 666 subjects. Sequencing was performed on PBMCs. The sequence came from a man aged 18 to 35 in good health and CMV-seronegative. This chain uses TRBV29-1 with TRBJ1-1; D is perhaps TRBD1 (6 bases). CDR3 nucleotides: TGCAGCGTTGAAGATCGGGGACACACAGGGACTGAAGCTTTCTTT. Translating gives CSVEDRGHTGTEAFF.